Presented here are 11 T cell receptor beta chains from one specimen sequenced in a study of cytomegalovirus exposure and HLA in healthy donors. The PCR used 60 Vbeta and 13 Jbeta primers. The assay was immunoSEQ multiplex PCR, and TCRdb's table has in-frame clones only and misses some. The sample consists of some 250,000 clones, over 70% of them appearing once. Sequenced material: PBMCs. These receptors all come from an older woman in good health and CMV-seropositive.

The chain is built from TRBV19 and TRBJ2-2, with TRBD2 identical over 13 bases. V shed 7 bases and J 3 bases; nucleotides not matched to a gene: 8. CDR3 size: 17 residues. Germline-derived CDR1 and CDR2 are LNHDA and SQIVND (reference sequence). Here the CDR3 DNA reads TGTGCCAGTACCTTACTAGCGGGAGGGCCTGACACCGGGGAGCTGTTTTTT. Translating it yields CASTLLAGGPDTGELFF.

The genes are TRBV5-1 and TRBJ2-3; possibly TRBD2 for D (6 bases). With 2 bases removed from V and 0 bases from J, the gap between germline ends came to 7 bases. Per the germline V gene, CDR1 is SGHRS and CDR2 is YFSETQ. CDR3 size: 14 residues. DNA for the CDR3: TGCGCCAGCAGCTTCCGGGAGAGCACAGATACGCAGTATTTT. Its translation: CASSFRESTDTQYF.

This rearrangement joins TRBV7-6 to TRBJ2-5; unclear D gene. Trimming stripped 1 base from V and 5 bases from J, with 17 bases between. CDR3 length equals 16 residues. The germline V gene has CDR1 SGHVS and CDR2 FNYEAQ. CDR3 in amino acids: CASSLDPSTFRETQYF. CDR3 DNA sequence: TGTGCCAGCAGCTTAGACCCTAGTACTTTTCGGGAGACCCAGTACTTC.

J is TRBJ2-1 and V is TRBV19; 12 bases map to TRBD2. The V and J ends lost 9 bases and 6 bases, in that order; junction bases with no gene match: 9. Germline V CDR1 and CDR2: LNHDA, SQIVND (reference sequence). This CDR3 comprises 15 residues. CDR3 nucleotides: TGTGCCAGCTCTAGCGGGAGGGTAGGTGGCAATGAGCAGTTCTTC. Translated: CASSSGRVGGNEQFF.

V is TRBV7-6 and J is TRBJ2-6; 8 bases map to TRBD1. Germline CDR1 and CDR2: SGHVS and FNYEAQ. The CDR3 spans 17 residues. Losses at the gene ends were 5 bases for V and 4 bases for J; bases not matched to a gene: 10. CDR3 sequence reads: CASSPDRGLWGANVLTF. The CDR3 DNA reads TGTGCCAGCAGCCCTGACAGGGGACTCTGGGGGGCCAACGTCCTGACTTTC.

The chain couples TRBV5-6 to TRBJ2-5; 8 nucleotides line up with TRBD2. The V gene end was trimmed by 2 bases and the J gene end by 4 bases; junction bases not matched to a gene: 1. Germline assignment: CDR1 SGHDT and CDR2 YYEEEE. CDR3 length: 13 amino acids. The CDR3 DNA is TGTGCCAGCAGCTTCGGGGGGGGAGAGACCCAGTACTTC. It is translated as CASSFGGGETQYF.

This chain links TRBV5-1 with TRBJ2-1, with D perhaps matching TRBD1 (5 bases). The germline gives CDR1 SGHRS, CDR2 YFSETQ. V was pared by 4 bases and J by 10 bases, with 21 bases between. The CDR3 extends over 15 amino acids. CDR3 residues: CASSPIQGYNSEQFF. DNA of the CDR3: TGCGCCAGCAGCCCAATCCAGGGATACAATTCGGAGCAGTTCTTC.

The rearrangement links TRBV19 to TRBJ1-2; 8 bases match TRBD1. The CDR3 is made up of 14 amino acids. V trimming: 5 bases; J trimming: 6 bases; junction bases outside the gene matches: 8. CDR1 LNHDA and CDR2 SQIVND come from the germline V gene (reference sequence). Here the CDR3 DNA reads TGTGCCAGTAGTCGCGACAGGGGTTCGGATGGCTACACCTTC. Translation: CASSRDRGSDGYTF.

There are a few counts of this clone. The chain carries TRBV7-8 and TRBJ1-2; 8 bases map to TRBD1. The junction had 9 bases not matched to a gene; V was cut back by 5 bases and J by 7 bases. The CDR3 spans 14 residues. CDR1 and CDR2 (germline): SGHVS, FQNEAQ. As DNA, the CDR3 is TGTGCCAGCAGCCCCGACAGGGGTTCCTTTGGCTACACCTTC. As protein: CASSPDRGSFGYTF.

This chain uses TRBV5-1 with TRBJ1-2; 7 positions agree with TRBD1. The V gene's germline CDR1 is SGHRS and CDR2 YFSETQ. The CDR3 is 11 residues long. V lost 2 bases to trimming and J lost 14 bases; unmatched junction nucleotides: 6. CDR3 amino acids: CASSFDRVQTF. The CDR3 nucleotides read TGCGCCAGCAGCTTCGACAGGGTCCAGACCTTC.

The V call is TRBV2, the J call TRBJ1-2, with D maybe TRBD1 (5 bases). The CDR3 runs 12 residues. CDR1 and CDR2 (germline): SNHLY, FYNNEI. Trimming cost V 5 bases and J 4 bases, with 8 bases left between them. The CDR3 nucleotides read TGTGCCAGCAGTACCGACAGCTATGGCTACACCTTC. This translates into CASSTDSYGYTF.